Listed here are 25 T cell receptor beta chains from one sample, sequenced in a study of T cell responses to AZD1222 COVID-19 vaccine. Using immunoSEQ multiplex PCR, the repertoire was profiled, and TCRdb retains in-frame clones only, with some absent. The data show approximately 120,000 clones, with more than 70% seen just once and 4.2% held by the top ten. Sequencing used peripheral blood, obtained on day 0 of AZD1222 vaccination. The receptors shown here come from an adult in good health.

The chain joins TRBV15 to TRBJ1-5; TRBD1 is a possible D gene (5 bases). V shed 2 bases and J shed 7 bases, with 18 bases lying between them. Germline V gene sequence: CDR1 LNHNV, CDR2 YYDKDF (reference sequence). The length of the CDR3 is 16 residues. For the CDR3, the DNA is TGTGCCACCAGCAGAACGAGCTCCCCCGGGGGGCAGCCCCAGCATTTT. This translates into CATSRTSSPGGQPQHF.

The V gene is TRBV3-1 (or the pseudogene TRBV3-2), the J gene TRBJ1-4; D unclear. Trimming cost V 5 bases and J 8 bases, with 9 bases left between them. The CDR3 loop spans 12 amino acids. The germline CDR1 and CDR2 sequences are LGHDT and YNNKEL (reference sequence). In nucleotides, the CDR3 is TGTGCCAGCAGCATTAAGGAGGAAAAACTGTTTTTT. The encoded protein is CASSIKEEKLFF.

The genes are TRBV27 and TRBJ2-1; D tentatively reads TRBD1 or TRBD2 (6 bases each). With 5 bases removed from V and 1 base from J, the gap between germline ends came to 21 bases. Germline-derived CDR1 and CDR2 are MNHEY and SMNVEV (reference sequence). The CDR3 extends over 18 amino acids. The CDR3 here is CASSLGGAPFISYNEQFF. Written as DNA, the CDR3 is TGTGCCAGCAGTCTGGGGGGCGCCCCGTTCATTTCCTACAATGAGCAGTTCTTC.

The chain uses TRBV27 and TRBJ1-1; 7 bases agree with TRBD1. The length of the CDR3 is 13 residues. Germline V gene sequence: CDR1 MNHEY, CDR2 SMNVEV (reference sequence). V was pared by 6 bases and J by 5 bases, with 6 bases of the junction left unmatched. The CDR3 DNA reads TGTGCCAGCAGCATGACAGGGAGGACTGAAGCTTTCTTT. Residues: CASSMTGRTEAFF.

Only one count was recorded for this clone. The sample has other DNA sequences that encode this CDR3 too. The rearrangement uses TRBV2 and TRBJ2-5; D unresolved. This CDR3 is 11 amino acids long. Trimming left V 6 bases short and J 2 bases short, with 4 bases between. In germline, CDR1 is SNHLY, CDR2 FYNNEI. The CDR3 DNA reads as TGTGCCAGCAGCCCTCAAGAGACCCAGTACTTC. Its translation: CASSPQETQYF.

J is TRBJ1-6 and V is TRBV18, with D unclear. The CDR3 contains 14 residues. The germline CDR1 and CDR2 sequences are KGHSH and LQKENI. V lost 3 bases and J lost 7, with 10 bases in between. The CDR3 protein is CASSPVGINSPLHF. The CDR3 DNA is TGTGCCAGCTCACCCGTGGGGATCAATTCACCCCTCCACTTT. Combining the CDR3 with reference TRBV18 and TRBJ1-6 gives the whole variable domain NAGVMQNPRHLVRRRGQEARLRCSPMKGHSHVYWYRQLPEEGLKFMVYLQKENIIDESGMPKERFSAEFPKEGPSILRIQQVVRGDSAAYFCASSPVGINSPLHFGNGTRLTVT.

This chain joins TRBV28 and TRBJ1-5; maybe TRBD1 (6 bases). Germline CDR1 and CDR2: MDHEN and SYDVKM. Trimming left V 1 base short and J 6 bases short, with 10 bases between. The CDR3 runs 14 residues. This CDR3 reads CASSLYRAAQPQHF. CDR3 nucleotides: TGTGCCAGCAGTTTATACAGGGCGGCTCAGCCCCAGCATTTT.

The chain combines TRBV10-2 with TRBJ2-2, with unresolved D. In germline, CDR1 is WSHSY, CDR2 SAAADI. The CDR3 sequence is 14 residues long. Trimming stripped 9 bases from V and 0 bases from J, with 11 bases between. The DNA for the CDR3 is TGCGCCAGACGAGAGCGCGCGAACACCGGGGAGCTGTTTTTT. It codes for CARRERANTGELFF.

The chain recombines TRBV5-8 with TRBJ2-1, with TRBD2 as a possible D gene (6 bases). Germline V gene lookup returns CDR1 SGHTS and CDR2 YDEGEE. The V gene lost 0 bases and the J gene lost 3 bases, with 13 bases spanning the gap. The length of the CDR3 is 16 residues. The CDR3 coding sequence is TGTGCCAGCAGCTTGGGGGTGGGACTCGGCTACAATGAGCAGTTCTTC. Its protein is CASSLGVGLGYNEQFF. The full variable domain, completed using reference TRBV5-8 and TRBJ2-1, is EAGVTQSPTHLIKTRGQQATLRCSPISGHTSVYWYQQALGLGLQFLLWYDEGEERNRGNFPPRFSGRQFPNYSSELNVNALELEDSALYLCASSLGVGLGYNEQFFGPGTRLTVL.

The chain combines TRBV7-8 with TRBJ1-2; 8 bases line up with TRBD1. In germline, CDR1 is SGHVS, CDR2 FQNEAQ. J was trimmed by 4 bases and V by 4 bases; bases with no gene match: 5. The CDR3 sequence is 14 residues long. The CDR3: CASSSGQGVYGYTF. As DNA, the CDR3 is TGTGCCAGCAGCTCCGGACAGGGAGTCTATGGCTACACCTTC.

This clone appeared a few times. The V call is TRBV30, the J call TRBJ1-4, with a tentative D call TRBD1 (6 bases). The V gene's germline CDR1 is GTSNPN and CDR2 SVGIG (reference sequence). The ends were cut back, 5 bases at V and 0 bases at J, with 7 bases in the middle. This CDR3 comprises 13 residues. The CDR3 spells CAWGQSTNEKLFF. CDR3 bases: TGTGCCTGGGGACAGTCAACTAATGAAAAACTGTTTTTT.

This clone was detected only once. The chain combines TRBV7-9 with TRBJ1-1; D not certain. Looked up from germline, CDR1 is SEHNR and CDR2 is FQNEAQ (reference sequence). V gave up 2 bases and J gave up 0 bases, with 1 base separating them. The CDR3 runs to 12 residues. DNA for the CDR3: TGTGCCAGCAGCTTATTGAACACTGAAGCTTTCTTT. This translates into CASSLLNTEAFF.

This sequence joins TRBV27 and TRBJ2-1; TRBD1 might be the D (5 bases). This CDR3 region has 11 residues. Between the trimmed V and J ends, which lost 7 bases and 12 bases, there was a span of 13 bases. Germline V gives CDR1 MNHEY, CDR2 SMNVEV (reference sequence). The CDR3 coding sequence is TGTGCCAGCACAGGGCCATCGTCGCAGTTCTTC. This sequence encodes CASTGPSSQFF.

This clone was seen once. In DNA, the CDR3 is TGCAGCGGGGGGACAGGGGAAGCTTTCTTT. It encodes CSGGTGEAFF. This chain joins TRBV29-1 and TRBJ1-1, with 9 bases lining up with TRBD1. Germline V CDR1 and CDR2: SQVTM, ANQGSEA. The CDR3 consists of 10 residues. V was pared by 7 bases and J by 8 bases, with 2 bases of the junction left unmatched.

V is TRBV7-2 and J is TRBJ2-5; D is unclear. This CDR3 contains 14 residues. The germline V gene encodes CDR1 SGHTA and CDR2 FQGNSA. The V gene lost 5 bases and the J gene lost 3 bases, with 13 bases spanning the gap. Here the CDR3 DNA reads TGTGCCAGCAGCCCGGGTGAGACGGAAGAGACCCAGTACTTC. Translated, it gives CASSPGETEETQYF.

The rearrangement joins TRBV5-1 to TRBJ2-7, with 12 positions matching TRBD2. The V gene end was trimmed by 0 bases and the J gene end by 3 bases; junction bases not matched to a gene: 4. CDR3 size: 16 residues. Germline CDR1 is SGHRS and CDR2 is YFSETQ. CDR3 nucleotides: TGCGCCAGCAGCTTGGGGCTAGCGGGAGGGGGCTACGAGCAGTACTTC. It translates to CASSLGLAGGGYEQYF.

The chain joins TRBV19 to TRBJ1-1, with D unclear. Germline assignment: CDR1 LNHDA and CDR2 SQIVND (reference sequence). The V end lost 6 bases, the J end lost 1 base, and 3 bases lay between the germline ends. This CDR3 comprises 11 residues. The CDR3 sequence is CASRWNTEAFF. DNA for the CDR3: TGTGCCAGTAGATGGAACACTGAAGCTTTCTTT.

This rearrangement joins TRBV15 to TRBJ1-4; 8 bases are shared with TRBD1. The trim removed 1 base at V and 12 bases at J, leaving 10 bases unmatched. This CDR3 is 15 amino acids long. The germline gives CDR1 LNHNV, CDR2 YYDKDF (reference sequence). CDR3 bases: TGTGCCACCAGCAGAGGACAGGGGACCTTGGCGGAACTGTTTTTT. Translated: CATSRGQGTLAELFF.

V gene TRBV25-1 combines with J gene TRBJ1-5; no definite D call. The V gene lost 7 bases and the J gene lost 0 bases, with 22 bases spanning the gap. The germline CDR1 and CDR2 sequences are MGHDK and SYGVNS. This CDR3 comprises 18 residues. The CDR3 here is CASTPRFFEGSSNQPQHF. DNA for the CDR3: TGTGCCAGCACCCCCAGGTTTTTTGAAGGGAGTAGCAATCAGCCCCAGCATTTT.

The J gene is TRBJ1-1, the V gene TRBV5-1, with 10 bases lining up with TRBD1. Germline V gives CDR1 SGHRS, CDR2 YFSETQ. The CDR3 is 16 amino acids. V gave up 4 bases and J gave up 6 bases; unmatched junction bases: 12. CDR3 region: CASSQGDRGLSSEAFF. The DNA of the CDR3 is TGCGCCAGCAGCCAGGGGGACAGGGGATTGTCTTCTGAAGCTTTCTTT.

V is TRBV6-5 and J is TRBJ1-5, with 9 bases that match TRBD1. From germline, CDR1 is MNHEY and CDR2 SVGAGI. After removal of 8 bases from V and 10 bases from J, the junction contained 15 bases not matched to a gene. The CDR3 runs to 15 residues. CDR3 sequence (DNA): TGTGCCAGCGGACTACAGGGGGCGGCCTTAGTACCCCAGCATTTT. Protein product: CASGLQGAALVPQHF.

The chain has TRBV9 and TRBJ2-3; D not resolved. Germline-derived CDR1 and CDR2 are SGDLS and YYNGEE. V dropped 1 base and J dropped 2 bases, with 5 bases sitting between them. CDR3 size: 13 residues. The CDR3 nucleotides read TGTGCCAGCAGCGTAATGAACACAGATACGCAGTATTTT. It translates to CASSVMNTDTQYF. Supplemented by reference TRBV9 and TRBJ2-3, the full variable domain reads DSGVTQTPKHLITATGQRVTLRCSPRSGDLSVYWYQQSLDQGLQFLIQYYNGEERAKGNILERFSAQQFPDLHSELNLSSLELGDSALYFCASSVMNTDTQYFGPGTRLTVL.

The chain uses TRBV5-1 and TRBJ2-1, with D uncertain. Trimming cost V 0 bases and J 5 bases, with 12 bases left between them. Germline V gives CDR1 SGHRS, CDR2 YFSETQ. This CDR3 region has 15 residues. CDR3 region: CASSLGYLKDNEQFF. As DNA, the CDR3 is TGCGCCAGCAGCTTGGGCTACCTGAAGGACAATGAGCAGTTCTTC.

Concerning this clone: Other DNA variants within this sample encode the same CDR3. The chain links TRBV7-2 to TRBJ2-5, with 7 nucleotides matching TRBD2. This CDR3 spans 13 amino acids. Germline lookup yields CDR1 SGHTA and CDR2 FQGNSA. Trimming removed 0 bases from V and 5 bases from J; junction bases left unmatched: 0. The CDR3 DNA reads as TGTGCCAGCAGCTTAGCGGGGGGGGAGACCCAGTACTTC. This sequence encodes CASSLAGGETQYF.

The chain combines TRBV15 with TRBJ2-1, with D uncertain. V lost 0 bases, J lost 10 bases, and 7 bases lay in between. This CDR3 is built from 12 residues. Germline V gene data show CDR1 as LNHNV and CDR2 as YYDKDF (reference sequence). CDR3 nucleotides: TGTGCCACCAGCAGAGATGGATCCGAGCAGTTCTTC. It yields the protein CATSRDGSEQFF.